A single sample gave rise to the 18 T cell receptor beta chains below, sequenced in a study of prognosis after radiotherapy for stage I lung cancer (dated by TCRdb to about 2021). Data came from an Illumina HiSeq 3000. Two rounds of multiplex PCR were used to amplify the TCR beta CDR3 region from genomic DNA. In the first round of PCR, primers specific to each TRBV and TRBJ gene were used, and the primer sequences are filed in Chinese patent CN105087789A. Starting from the raw public reads, TCRdb applied fastp trimming at Q25, assembled clones with MiXCR and retained in-frame beta chains. Identical CDR3 proteins give one entry, which carries the most common genes and DNA. Here the sample has 11,000 to 15,000 distinct CDR3 sequences; roughly 38% occur a single time. The leading ten clones occupy 41% of the sample. Sequencing used PBMCs, obtained before or after stereotactic body radiation therapy (not recorded which). The receptors derive from a donor older than 45 with non-small cell lung cancer.

This clonotype was seen many times. Here the CDR3 DNA reads TGCAGCGTTGTACAGGCCTCGGAGCTCAGGAGGGGAAATGAGCAGTTCTTC. Residues: CSVVQASELRRGNEQFF. J is TRBJ2-1 and V is TRBV29-1, with a tentative D call TRBD2 (6 bases). Germline CDR1 is SQVTM and CDR2 is ANQGSEA. The CDR3 is 17 amino acids. V was pared by 4 bases and J by 7 bases, with 26 bases between.

In its sample, this clonotype was seen many times. The J gene is TRBJ1-5, the V gene TRBV10-3; D might be TRBD1 (5 bases). CDR3 length: 15 amino acids. The V and J ends lost 2 bases and 0 bases respectively, with 8 bases between them. Germline V gene sequence: CDR1 ENHRY, CDR2 SYGVKD. Written as DNA, the CDR3 is TGTGCCATCAGTGAGACAGGAGGTAGCAATCAGCCCCAGCATTTT. Translated, it gives CAISETGGSNQPQHF.

This clonotype was seen many times. V is TRBV20-1 and J is TRBJ1-3; D ambiguous. Germline loops: CDR1 DFQATT, CDR2 SNEGSKA (reference sequence). Trimming cost V 0 bases and J 8 bases, with 20 bases left between them. The CDR3 extends over 16 amino acids. The CDR3 nucleotides read TGCAGTGCTAGAGATCCCCAGAAACTCGATGTAGACACCATATATTTT. Its protein is CSARDPQKLDVDTIYF.

This clonotype appeared many times. The V and J genes are TRBV7-9 and TRBJ2-7; D is uncertain. Trimming left V 5 bases short and J 6 bases short, with 11 bases between. There are 12 residues in the CDR3. CDR1 and CDR2 from the germline V gene are SEHNR and FQNEAQ (reference sequence). The DNA for the CDR3 is TGTGCCAGCAGCCCTGCATATCTCGAGCAGTACTTC. It codes for CASSPAYLEQYF.

As for this clonotype: The CDR3 does not close with the conserved phenylalanine or tryptophan, likely indicating a read error. The chain carries TRBV7-9 and TRBJ1-6; no clear D. Germline V gives CDR1 SEHNR, CDR2 FQNEAQ (reference sequence). There are 14 residues in the CDR3. V dropped 6 bases and J dropped 7 bases, with 13 bases sitting between them. CDR3 loop: CASRLLEGNSPLHL. CDR3 in DNA: TGTGCCAGCAGACTTCTAGAAGGGAATTCACCCCTCCACCTT.

This clonotype appeared many times. This chain joins TRBV30 and TRBJ1-5; perhaps TRBD1 as D (6 bases). CDR1 is GTSNPN, CDR2 SVGIG, per germline (reference sequence). Trimming took off 2 bases at V and 2 bases at J, with 13 bases between the two ends. The CDR3 totals 15 residues. CDR3 in DNA: TGTGCCTGGAGTTGGACAGACAGTCGCAATCAGCCCCAGCATTTT. This gives the protein CAWSWTDSRNQPQHF.

In its sample, this clonotype was seen many times. This chain connects TRBV5-8 to TRBJ1-3, with D hard to call. V was trimmed by 5 bases and J by 4 bases, leaving 13 bases between them. This CDR3 is 14 amino acids long. Germline values: CDR1 SGHTS, CDR2 YDEGEE. CDR3 in amino acids: CASRPDAGGNTIYF. CDR3 DNA: TGTGCCAGCAGACCAGACGCGGGCGGAAACACCATATATTTT.

The V call is TRBV20-1, the J call TRBJ2-7; maybe TRBD1 (5 bases). V dropped 3 bases and J dropped 2 bases, with 14 bases sitting between them. The CDR3 covers 14 residues. Germline V gene data show CDR1 as DFQATT and CDR2 as SNEGSKA (reference sequence). The CDR3 loop is CSASNSGATYEQYF. The DNA for the CDR3 is TGCAGTGCTAGCAATAGTGGGGCGACCTACGAGCAGTACTTC.

There are many counts of this clonotype. The chain carries TRBV12-3 or TRBV12-4 and TRBJ2-7; 11 bases agree with TRBD2. This CDR3 comprises 17 residues. After removal of 5 bases from V and 5 bases from J, the junction contained 14 bases not matched to a gene. The CDR3 protein is CASSPSKTSGVGDEQYF. Here the CDR3 DNA reads TGTGCCAGCAGTCCCTCAAAGACTAGCGGGGTAGGAGACGAGCAGTACTTC.

To note about this clonotype: A far larger clone is a single base away, which makes a read error likely. The genes are TRBV6-4 and TRBJ1-1; no definite D call. From germline, CDR1 is MRHNA and CDR2 SNTAGT. This CDR3 spans 15 amino acids. The CDR3 protein is CASSPRSSQNNEAFF. Here the CDR3 DNA reads TGTGCCAGCAGCCCCCGGTCGAGTCAGAACAATGAAGCTTTCTTT.

This clonotype was observed many times. The chain has TRBV6-1 and TRBJ1-5; D unclear. The V and J ends lost 8 bases and 5 bases respectively, with 10 bases between them. Germline loops: CDR1 MNHNS, CDR2 SASEGT. This CDR3 comprises 12 residues. The CDR3 DNA reads TGTGCCAGCGCGACGCCTGATCAGCCCCAGCATTTT. It codes for CASATPDQPQHF.

The genes are TRBV3-1 and TRBJ2-3, with 9 positions matching TRBD1. Germline CDR1 LGHDT, CDR2 YNNKEL (reference sequence). Trimming at V came to 4 bases and at J to 2 bases, leaving 1 base not matched to a gene. The CDR3 contains 14 residues. The CDR3 sequence is CASSRTGDTDTQYF. CDR3 in DNA: TGTGCCAGCAGCCGGACAGGGGACACAGATACGCAGTATTTT.

Within the sample, this clonotype is medium-sized. The chain employs TRBV27 and TRBJ1-6; 10 positions agree with TRBD1. Germline lookup yields CDR1 MNHEY and CDR2 SMNVEV (reference sequence). This CDR3 region has 14 residues. Losses at the gene ends were 5 bases for V and 8 bases for J; bases not matched to a gene: 3. As DNA, the CDR3 is TGTGCCAGCAGTGAGGACAGGGGGGATTCACCCCTCCACTTT. Its protein product is CASSEDRGDSPLHF.

The rearrangement joins TRBV28 to TRBJ2-1, with a tentative D call TRBD2 (6 bases). Germline V lookup: CDR1 MDHEN, CDR2 SYDVKM. Trimming took 3 bases from V and 8 from J, leaving 20 bases between them. The length of the CDR3 is 16 residues. DNA of the CDR3: TGTGCCAGCAGTTTTGGGCTTACCGGGAGTAGGGATGAGCAGTTCTTC. Its translation is CASSFGLTGSRDEQFF.

A note on this clonotype: Possible read error: a much larger clone is one base away. The CDR3: CASSPPDRGRTEAFF. The CDR3 DNA sequence: TGTGCCAGCTCACCACCGGACAGGGGGAGAACTGAAGCTTTCTTT. This chain links TRBV18 with TRBJ1-1; 10 bases fit TRBD1. Looked up from germline, CDR1 is KGHSH and CDR2 is LQKENI. This CDR3 spans 15 amino acids. After removal of 0 bases from V and 5 bases from J, the junction contained 3 bases not matched to a gene.

This clonotype was picked up many times. The rearrangement uses TRBV6-1 and TRBJ2-7; possible D gene TRBD2, 6 bases. The length of the CDR3 is 17 residues. The V end lost 2 bases, the J end lost 5 bases, and 22 bases lay between the germline ends. The germline V gene encodes CDR1 MNHNS and CDR2 SASEGT. CDR3 in DNA: TGTGCCAGCAGTGAAATGTCCCCCGGAGGGCTTTATGACGAGCAGTACTTC. Translation: CASSEMSPGGLYDEQYF.

The table lists this clonotype with many counts. A read error may be the cause here, since a much bigger clone is one base away. The CDR3 DNA follows: TGTGCCAGCAGTTCCCATACAGATACGCGGTATTTT. This translates into CASSSHTDTRYF. V gene TRBV27 combines with J gene TRBJ2-3; D gene ambiguous. This CDR3 has 12 amino acids. Germline V CDR1 and CDR2: MNHEY, SMNVEV (reference sequence).

A note on this clonotype: Given a far larger clone just one base away, this is likely a sequencing read error. The CDR3 here is CASSLGLLGSSGRPGEQYF. The CDR3 coding sequence is TGTGCCAGCAGCTTAGGTCTCTTAGGATCTAGCGGGAGACCGGGTGAGCAGTACTTC. This chain links TRBV11-2 with TRBJ2-7; TRBD2 aligns across 10 bases. The germline V gene has CDR1 SGHAT and CDR2 FQNNGV. This CDR3 is 19 amino acids long. The V gene end was trimmed by 1 base and the J gene end by 7 bases; junction bases not matched to a gene: 19.